Listed here are 9 T cell receptor beta chains from one sample, sequenced in a study of identical twins. TCRdb re-analysed the 5' RACE reads in MiXCR, keeping a single row per CDR3 protein. The data contain about 470,000 distinct CDR3 sequences, roughly 24% of them singletons. The data also belong to a second study, concerning T cells expressing NK-cell markers.

The sequencing input was CD4+ T cells sorted from blood. The source is a woman aged 18-29 years in good health.

This clonotype was seen a few times. The DNA of the CDR3 is TGTGCCAGCAGTTCTCGACTAGCGGGGGGGCAAGAGACCCAGTACTTC. This translates into CASSSRLAGGQETQYF. V is TRBV12-3 or TRBV12-4 and J is TRBJ2-5; TRBD2 matches at 14 bases. The CDR3 is 16 residues long. The J segment lost 2 bases and the V segment lost 4 bases, leaving 3 bases of the junction unmatched.

The chain has TRBV12-3 or TRBV12-4 and TRBJ1-3, with D possibly TRBD1 on 5 matching bases. Trimming cost V 7 bases and J 8 bases, with 12 bases left between them. The CDR3 sequence is 12 residues long. CDR3 coding DNA: TGTGCCAGCACCCTAAGGGGACACACCATATATTTT. Translation: CASTLRGHTIYF.

The chain links TRBV12-3 or TRBV12-4 to TRBJ1-1; D may be TRBD1 (5 bases). V shed 1 base and J shed 6 bases, with 9 bases lying between them. The CDR3 spans 13 residues. CDR3 in DNA: TGTGCCAGCAGTTTAGGGGGGAGGCCTGAAGCTTTCTTT. This sequence encodes CASSLGGRPEAFF.

This clonotype appeared a few times. This rearrangement joins TRBV6-2 or TRBV6-3 to TRBJ2-3; tentative D call: TRBD1 (6 bases). V gave up 2 bases and J gave up 3 bases, with 12 bases separating them. The CDR3 has 15 residues. CDR1 and CDR2 (germline): MNHEY, SVGEGT. This CDR3 is CASSYPRTATDTQYF. The CDR3 DNA sequence: TGTGCCAGCAGTTACCCCAGGACAGCGACAGATACGCAGTATTTT.

CDR3 DNA: TGTGCCAGCAGCTCCACCCCCGGGACAGGGCGCCAGTTCTTC. The encoded protein is CASSSTPGTGRQFF. The chain uses TRBV7-3 and TRBJ2-1; 9 bases match TRBD1. CDR1 and CDR2 from the germline V gene are SGHTA and FQGTGA. This CDR3 contains 14 residues. Trimming cost V 4 bases and J 13 bases; bases outside gene matches: 11.

This chain connects TRBV10-3 to TRBJ2-3, with a weak D call TRBD2 (5 bases). V was clipped by 6 bases and J by 1 base, with 5 bases between them. The CDR3 extends over 12 amino acids. CDR1 is ENHRY, CDR2 SYGVKD, per germline. CDR3 nucleotide sequence: TGTGCCATCAGGCGGGGCACAGATACGCAGTATTTT. Protein sequence: CAIRRGTDTQYF.

The V call is TRBV25-1, the J call TRBJ1-2; 7 bases fit TRBD1. V lost 3 bases to trimming and J lost 4 bases; unmatched junction nucleotides: 8. This CDR3 has 15 amino acids. CDR1 is MGHDK, CDR2 SYGVNS, per germline. In DNA, the CDR3 is TGTGCCAGCAGTGAGGGGGACAGCACTATCTATGGCTACACCTTC. This gives the protein CASSEGDSTIYGYTF.

This clonotype was counted a few times. The CDR3 loop reads CASSLSYGLGETQYF. As DNA, the CDR3 is TGTGCCAGCAGTCTCTCCTACGGCCTGGGGGAGACCCAGTACTTC. The V and J genes are TRBV6-1 and TRBJ2-5; no clear D. V lost 5 bases and J 5 bases, leaving 18 bases between the germline ends. The CDR3 runs to 15 residues. From germline, CDR1 is MNHNS and CDR2 SASEGT.

This clonotype appeared a few times. This sequence joins TRBV20-1 and TRBJ2-7; TRBD1 aligns across 9 bases. The V and J ends lost 0 bases and 9 bases, in that order; junction bases with no gene match: 12. The CDR3 consists of 15 residues. The germline CDR1 and CDR2 sequences are DFQATT and SNEGSKA (reference sequence). The CDR3, as DNA: TGCAGTGCTAGAGATCAGGGGACAGGGAGGAACGCGCAGTACTTC. The encoded protein is CSARDQGTGRNAQYF.